The T cell receptor beta chain described here comes from a study of identical twins (dated by TCRdb to 2016 to 2017). Study-wide context: TCR alpha and beta repertoires from monozygotic twins, unrelated adults of various ages and cord blood were deep-sequenced to test whether fetal clonotypes persist. To rule out contamination, the twin experiments were replicated at different times with different library preparation protocols.

This clonotype was seen many times. What antigen it recognizes has not been identified. Per-base qualities were not stored, and no clone one base away is much larger. Results the study describes overall, beyond this receptor: Recombination models systematically underestimated out-of-frame TCR alpha sharing in monozygotic twins but agreed with sharing between unrelated individuals. Because the same donors could not be followed over many years, the conclusions depended on cross-sectional statistical analysis. Fewer insertions were carried by abundant cord blood beta clonotypes, a similar but weaker trend appeared in young adult naive repertoires, and no such trend appeared in memory repertoires. Excess twin sharing in beta out-of-frame sequences was weaker because fewer shared sequences lowered the signal-to-noise ratio. Out-of-frame TCR alpha sequences shared between twins showed an excess of low generation-probability sequences compared with coincidental sharing between unrelated individuals. Zero-insertion analyses could be partly confounded by invariant T cells such as MAIT and iNKT, though diverse VJ usage argued against such confounding for most clonotypes.

Every donor was a healthy Caucasian. The study also sequenced three unrelated non-twin adults: a male aged 18 to 30, a male aged 50 to 60 and a female aged 50 to 60. Using Miltenyi CD45RO+ enrichment and human naive T-cell isolation kits, memory (CD45RO+) and naive T cells were isolated from PBMC. The CDR3 measures 13 amino acids from cysteine to phenylalanine. Only the CDR3 portion is preserved as DNA: 39 bases, with reading frame beginning at the first base. V loses 7 bases of germline sequence and J loses 3 bases, and the interval between the two ends is 12 bases. CDR1 and CDR2, looked up from the germline V gene, are MNHNS and SASEGT. The library was prepared using 5' RACE. Sequencing relied on an Illumina HiSeq 2000. A universal primer binding site was added through template switching, and the final cDNA carried a unique molecular identifier so that TCR cDNA molecules could be counted accurately. Specific primers in the conserved constant-segment region were used to synthesize first-strand cDNA for the TCR alpha and beta chains. To control for contamination, each cDNA library was double barcoded with a SMART-Mk sample barcode plus Illumina barcodes. TruSeq adapter sequences, together with Illumina sample barcodes, were added in two successive PCR steps. TCR alpha and beta cDNA libraries were sequenced on the Illumina HiSeq platform with custom primers. Per the source publication's procedure: MiGEC processed the raw reads to extract unique molecular identifiers, while MiXCR was used to determine the CDR3 positions. Recombination models were inferred per individual with the repgenHMM and IGoR tools using an EM algorithm. The analysis of shared clonotypes was done with the tcR package in R, with sharing normalized by the product of cloneset sizes. To study raw recombination free of thymic and clonal selection effects, out-of-frame nonproductive sequences were analyzed. TCRdb reanalyzed the raw reads on its own, using fastp at Q25 for trimming and MiXCR for clone calling, and kept in-frame beta chains. Every CDR3 protein is listed once, alongside the most common genes and DNA of its rows. The V and J calls follow TCRdb's processing rather than the paper's. The sample has hundreds of thousands of distinct CDR3 sequences on record, around 6% of them singletons. Roughly 2% of the sample goes to the ten largest clones.

The chain is made from TRBV6-1 and TRBJ1-2; the D gene lacks a confident call. Sequenced input: naive T cells sorted from blood. In the paper's terms, the cell subset or site label means: cells isolated with a human naive T-cell isolation kit. The source of this sequence is a man between 18 and 29 years old in good health. At the DNA level, the sequence is TGTGCCAGCAAGATGTCAGGAGACTATGGCTACACCTTC. This codes for CASKMSGDYGYTF.